These T cell receptor beta chains were read from a single sample in a study of blood T cell repertoires in COVID-19. Only in-frame clones appear in the TCRdb table, and some are missing; sequencing was by immunoSEQ multiplex PCR. Of roughly 200,000 clones listed, about four fifths are singletons. The sample was peripheral blood. The source of these receptors is a man between 35 and 55 years old with active or convalescent COVID-19. The CDR3 runs from the conserved cysteine through the conserved F or W.

length,J,V,CDR3
16,TRBJ1-3,TRBV7-9,CASSHDGTYTRNTIYF
17,TRBJ2-5,TRBV5-4,CASSYNGWTLTGETQYF
16,TRBJ2-1,TRBV14,CASSLYRGASYNEQFF
12,TRBJ1-2,TRBV6-5,CASRTGVYGYTF
16,TRBJ2-7,TRBV6-1,CASSEAGRGVSYEQYF
15,TRBJ2-7,TRBV10-3,CAISRGGSLAGEQYF
16,TRBJ2-5,TRBV15,CATSSGDRGFSETQYF
13,TRBJ2-7,TRBV6-5,CATEGQGGYEQYF
13,TRBJ2-2,TRBV6-6,CASRPKREGELFF
12,TRBJ2-3,TRBV14,CASSQAQDTQYF
14,TRBJ1-6,TRBV30,CAWSGQGASSPLHF
16,TRBJ1-5,TRBV7-2,CASSLRSGDGAQPQHF
14,TRBJ1-3,TRBV25-1,CASLDRGQGNTIYF
16,TRBJ1-6,TRBV7-2,CASSSRQGGYNSPLHF
14,TRBJ1-1,TRBV6-2/TRBV6-3,CASSHPHRNTEAFF
15,TRBJ1-1,TRBV7-6,CASSLEGRGNTEAFF
17,TRBJ1-6,TRBV9,CATQGGGSAAESSPLHF
15,TRBJ1-5,TRBV11-3,CASSLRQGVNQPQHF
15,TRBJ2-5,TRBV6-5,CASRGGRTGEETQYF
15,TRBJ1-3,TRBV9,CASSDQRGSGNTIYF
14,TRBJ1-1,TRBV29-1,CSVEDLWGGTEAFF
15,TRBJ1-5,TRBV19,CASSGQGRGNQPQHF
14,TRBJ1-4,TRBV19,CASRSPAADEKLFF
18,TRBJ2-1,TRBV28,CASPPGQVGLAGDNEQFF
14,TRBJ1-4,TRBV5-1,CASSWGGTNEKLFF
12,TRBJ1-2,TRBV30,CACTRGNYGYTF
14,TRBJ1-6,TRBV6-2/TRBV6-3,CASSMTGGNSPLHF
13,TRBJ2-4,TRBV6-2/TRBV6-3,CASSDSGHNIQYF
14,TRBJ2-7,TRBV18,CASSSTSGNYEQYF
15,TRBJ2-1,TRBV3-1/TRBV3-2,CASAVVSGSYYEQFF
15,TRBJ2-7,TRBV5-4,CASSQGTSGRDEQYF
13,TRBJ1-4,TRBV3-1/TRBV3-2,CASSPTGVRKLFF
12,TRBJ1-1,TRBV6-2/TRBV6-3,CASSPWALEAFF
14,TRBJ2-2,TRBV5-4,CASRTNEGTGELFF
14,TRBJ1-4,TRBV18,CASSPQGAREKLFF
15,TRBJ1-2,TRBV11-1,CASSPEVLANYGYTF
15,TRBJ2-3,TRBV24-1,CATSPSRDRGDTQYF
17,TRBJ2-1,TRBV11-2,CASSPLPGQGAGDEQFF
16,TRBJ2-3,TRBV7-9,CASSLTLAGGSDTQYF
15,TRBJ2-7,TRBV11-2,CASSTQGAGTYEQYF
14,TRBJ2-1,TRBV9,CASSSREGLNEQFF